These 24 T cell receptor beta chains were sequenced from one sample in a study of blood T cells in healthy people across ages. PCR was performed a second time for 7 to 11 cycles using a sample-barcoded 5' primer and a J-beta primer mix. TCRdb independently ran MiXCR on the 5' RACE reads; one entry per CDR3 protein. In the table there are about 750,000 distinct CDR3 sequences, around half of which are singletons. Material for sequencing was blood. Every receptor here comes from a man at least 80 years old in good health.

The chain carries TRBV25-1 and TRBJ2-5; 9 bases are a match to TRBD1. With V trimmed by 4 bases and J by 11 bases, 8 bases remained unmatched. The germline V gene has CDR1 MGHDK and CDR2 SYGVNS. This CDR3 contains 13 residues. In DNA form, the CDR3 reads TGTGCCAGCAGTGTGACAGGGGGTAGTGAGCAGTACTTC. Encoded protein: CASSVTGGSEQYF.

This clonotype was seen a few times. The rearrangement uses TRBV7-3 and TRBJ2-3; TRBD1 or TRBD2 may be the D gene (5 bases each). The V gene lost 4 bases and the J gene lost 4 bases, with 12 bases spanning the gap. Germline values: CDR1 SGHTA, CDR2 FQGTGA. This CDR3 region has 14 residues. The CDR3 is CASSSFRDPDTQYF. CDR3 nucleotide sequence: TGTGCCAGCAGCTCCTTCCGGGACCCAGATACGCAGTATTTT.

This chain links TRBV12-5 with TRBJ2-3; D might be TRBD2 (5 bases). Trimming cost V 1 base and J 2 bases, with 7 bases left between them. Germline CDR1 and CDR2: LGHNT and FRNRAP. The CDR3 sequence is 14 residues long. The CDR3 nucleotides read TGTGCTAGTGGTTTGGAGGACTCCACAGATACGCAGTATTTT. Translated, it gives CASGLEDSTDTQYF. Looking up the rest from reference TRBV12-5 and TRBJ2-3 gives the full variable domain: DARVTQTPRHKVTEMGQEVTMRCQPILGHNTVFWYRQTMMQGLELLAYFRNRAPLDDSGMPKDRFSAEMPDATLATLKIQPSEPRDSAVYFCASGLEDSTDTQYFGPGTRLTVL.

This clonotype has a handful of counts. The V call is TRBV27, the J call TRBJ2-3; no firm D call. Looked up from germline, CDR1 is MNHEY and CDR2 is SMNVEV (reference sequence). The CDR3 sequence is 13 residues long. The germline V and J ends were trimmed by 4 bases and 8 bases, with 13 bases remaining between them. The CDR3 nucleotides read TGTGCCAGCAGTTCCTTTTTGTTGGGTACGCAGTATTTT. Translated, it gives CASSSFLLGTQYF.

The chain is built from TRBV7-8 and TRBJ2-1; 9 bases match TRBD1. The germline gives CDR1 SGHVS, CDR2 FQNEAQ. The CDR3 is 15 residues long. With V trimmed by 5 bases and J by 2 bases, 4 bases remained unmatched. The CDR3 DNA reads TGTGCCAGCAGCCGGACAGGGGACGCCTACAATGAGCAGTTCTTC. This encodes CASSRTGDAYNEQFF.

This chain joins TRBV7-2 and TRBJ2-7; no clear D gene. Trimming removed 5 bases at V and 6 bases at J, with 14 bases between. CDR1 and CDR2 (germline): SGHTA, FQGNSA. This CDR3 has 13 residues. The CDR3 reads CASSMMRGSEQYF. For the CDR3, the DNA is TGTGCCAGCAGCATGATGCGCGGCTCCGAGCAGTACTTC.

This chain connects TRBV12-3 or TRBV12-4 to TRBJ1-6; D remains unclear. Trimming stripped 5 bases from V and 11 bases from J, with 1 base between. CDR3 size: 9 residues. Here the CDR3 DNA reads TGTGCCAGCAGTCCACCCCTCCACTTT. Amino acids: CASSPPLHF.

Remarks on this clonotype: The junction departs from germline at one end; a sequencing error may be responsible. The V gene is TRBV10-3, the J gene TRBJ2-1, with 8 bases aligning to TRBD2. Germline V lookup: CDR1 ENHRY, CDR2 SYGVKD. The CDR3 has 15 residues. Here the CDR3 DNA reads TGTGCCATCAGCGGTAGCGGGGATGGGCACGGGGAGCTGTTCTTC. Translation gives CAISGSGDGHGELFF.

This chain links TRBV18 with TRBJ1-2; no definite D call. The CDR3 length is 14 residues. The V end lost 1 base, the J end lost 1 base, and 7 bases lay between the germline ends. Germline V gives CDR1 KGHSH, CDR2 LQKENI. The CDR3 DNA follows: TGTGCCAGCTCACCACAGGGTATTAACTATGGCTACACCTTC. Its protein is CASSPQGINYGYTF.

The CDR3 loop is CASSLPGHGNQPQHF. CDR3 sequence (DNA): TGTGCCAGCAGTTTACCAGGGCATGGCAATCAGCCCCAGCATTTT. The J gene is TRBJ1-5, the V gene TRBV28, with a weak D call TRBD1 (5 bases). Germline V gene lookup returns CDR1 MDHEN and CDR2 SYDVKM. The CDR3 has 15 amino acids. Trimming took off 2 bases at V and 2 bases at J, with 10 bases between the two ends.

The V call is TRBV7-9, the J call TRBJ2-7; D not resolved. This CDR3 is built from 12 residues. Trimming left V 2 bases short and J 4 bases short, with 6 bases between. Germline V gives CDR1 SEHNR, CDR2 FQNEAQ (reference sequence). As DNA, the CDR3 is TGTGCCAGCAGCTTACAACCGTACGAGCAGTACTTC. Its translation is CASSLQPYEQYF.

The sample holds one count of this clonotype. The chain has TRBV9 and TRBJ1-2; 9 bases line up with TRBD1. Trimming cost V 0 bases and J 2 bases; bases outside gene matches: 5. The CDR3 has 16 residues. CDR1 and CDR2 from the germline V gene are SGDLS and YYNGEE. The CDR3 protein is CASSVAPGQGNYGYTF. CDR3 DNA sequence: TGTGCCAGCAGCGTAGCCCCGGGACAGGGCAACTATGGCTACACCTTC.

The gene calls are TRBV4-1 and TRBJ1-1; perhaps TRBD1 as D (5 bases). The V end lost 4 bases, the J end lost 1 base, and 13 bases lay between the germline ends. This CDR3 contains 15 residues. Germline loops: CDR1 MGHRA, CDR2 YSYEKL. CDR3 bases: TGCGCCAGCAGCCCCCTGTCAGGGACGAACACTGAAGCTTTCTTT. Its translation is CASSPLSGTNTEAFF.

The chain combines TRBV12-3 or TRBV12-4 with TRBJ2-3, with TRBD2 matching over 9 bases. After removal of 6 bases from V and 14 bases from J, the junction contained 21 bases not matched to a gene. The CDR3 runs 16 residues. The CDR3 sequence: CASSPGSGSRHRYAYF. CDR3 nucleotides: TGTGCCAGCAGCCCGGGTAGCGGGAGCCGGCACAGATACGCGTATTTT.

The CDR3 is CASSRDSTSTDTQYF. CDR3 in DNA: TGTGCCAGCAGCCGGGACAGTACTAGCACAGATACGCAGTATTTT. The chain joins TRBV7-9 to TRBJ2-3, with TRBD1 matching 7 bases. V shed 5 bases, J shed 0 bases, and the junction held 5 bases outside the gene matches. Germline CDR1 is SEHNR and CDR2 is FQNEAQ (reference sequence). This CDR3 is 15 amino acids long.

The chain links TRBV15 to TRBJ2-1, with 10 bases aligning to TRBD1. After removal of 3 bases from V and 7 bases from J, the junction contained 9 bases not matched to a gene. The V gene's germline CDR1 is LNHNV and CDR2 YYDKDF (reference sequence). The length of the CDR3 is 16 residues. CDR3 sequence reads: CATSRARDRGRNEQFF. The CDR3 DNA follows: TGTGCCACCAGCAGGGCCAGGGACAGGGGCCGGAATGAGCAGTTCTTC.

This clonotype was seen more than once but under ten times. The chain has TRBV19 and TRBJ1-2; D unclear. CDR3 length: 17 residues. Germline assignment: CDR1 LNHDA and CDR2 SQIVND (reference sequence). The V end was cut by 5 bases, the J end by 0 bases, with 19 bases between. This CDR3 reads CASSRNGGSLANYGYTF. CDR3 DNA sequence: TGTGCCAGTAGTCGGAACGGAGGGTCCTTAGCTAACTATGGCTACACCTTC.

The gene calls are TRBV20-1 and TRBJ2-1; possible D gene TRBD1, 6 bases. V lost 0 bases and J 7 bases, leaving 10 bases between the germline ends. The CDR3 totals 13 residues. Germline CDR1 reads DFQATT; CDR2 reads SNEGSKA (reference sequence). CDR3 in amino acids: CSARDTGWNEQFF. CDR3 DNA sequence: TGCAGTGCTAGAGATACAGGGTGGAATGAGCAGTTCTTC.

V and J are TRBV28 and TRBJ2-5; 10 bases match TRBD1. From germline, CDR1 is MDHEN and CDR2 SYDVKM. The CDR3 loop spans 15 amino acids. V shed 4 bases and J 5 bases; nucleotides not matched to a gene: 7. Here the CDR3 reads CASSSPGTGVETQYF. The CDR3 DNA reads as TGTGCCAGCAGTTCTCCCGGGACAGGGGTCGAGACCCAGTACTTC.

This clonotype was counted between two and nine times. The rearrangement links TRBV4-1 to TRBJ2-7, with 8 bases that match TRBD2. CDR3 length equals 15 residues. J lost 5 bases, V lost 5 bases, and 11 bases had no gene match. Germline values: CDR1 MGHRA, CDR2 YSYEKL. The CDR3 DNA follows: TGCGCCAGCAGCTCTATAGCGGGAAAGGTAAACGAGCAGTACTTC. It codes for CASSSIAGKVNEQYF.

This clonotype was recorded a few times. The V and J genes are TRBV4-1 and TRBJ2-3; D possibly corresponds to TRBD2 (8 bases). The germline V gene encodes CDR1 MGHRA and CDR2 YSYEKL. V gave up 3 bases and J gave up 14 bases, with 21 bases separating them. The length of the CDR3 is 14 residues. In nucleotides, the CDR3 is TGCGCCAGCAGCCAGCCCGGGGGGGACAGATACGCGTATTTT. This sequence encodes CASSQPGGDRYAYF.

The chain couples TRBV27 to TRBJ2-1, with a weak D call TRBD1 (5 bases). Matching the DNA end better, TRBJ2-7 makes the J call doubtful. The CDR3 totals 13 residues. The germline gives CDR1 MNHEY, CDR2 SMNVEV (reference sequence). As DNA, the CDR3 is TGTGCCAGCAGTGTAGGGGTGTACAATGAGCAGTACTTC. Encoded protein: CASSVGVYNEQYF.

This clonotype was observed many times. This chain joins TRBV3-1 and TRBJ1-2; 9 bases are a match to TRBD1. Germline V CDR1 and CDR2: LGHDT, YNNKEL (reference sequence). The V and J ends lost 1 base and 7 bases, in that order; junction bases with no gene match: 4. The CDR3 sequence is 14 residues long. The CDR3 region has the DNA TGTGCCAGCAGCCAAGGGGACAGGGATCGTGGCTACACCTTC. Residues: CASSQGDRDRGYTF.

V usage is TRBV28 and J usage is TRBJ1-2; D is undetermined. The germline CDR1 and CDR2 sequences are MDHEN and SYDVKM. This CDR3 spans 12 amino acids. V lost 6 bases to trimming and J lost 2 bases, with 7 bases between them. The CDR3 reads CASRWENYGYTF. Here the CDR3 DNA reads TGTGCCAGCAGGTGGGAAAACTATGGCTACACCTTC.